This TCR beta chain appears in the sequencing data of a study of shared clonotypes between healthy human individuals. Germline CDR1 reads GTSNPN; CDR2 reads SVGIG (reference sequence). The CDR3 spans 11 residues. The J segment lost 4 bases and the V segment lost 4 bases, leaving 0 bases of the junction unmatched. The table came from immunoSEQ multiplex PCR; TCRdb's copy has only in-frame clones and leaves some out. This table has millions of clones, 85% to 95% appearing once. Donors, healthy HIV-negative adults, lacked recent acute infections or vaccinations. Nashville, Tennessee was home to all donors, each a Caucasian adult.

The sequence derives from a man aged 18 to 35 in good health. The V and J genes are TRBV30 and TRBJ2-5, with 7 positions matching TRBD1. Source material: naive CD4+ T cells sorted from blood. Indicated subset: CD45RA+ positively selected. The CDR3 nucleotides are TGTGCCTGGAAGGGGGCAGAGACCCAGTACTTC. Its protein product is CAWKGAETQYF.